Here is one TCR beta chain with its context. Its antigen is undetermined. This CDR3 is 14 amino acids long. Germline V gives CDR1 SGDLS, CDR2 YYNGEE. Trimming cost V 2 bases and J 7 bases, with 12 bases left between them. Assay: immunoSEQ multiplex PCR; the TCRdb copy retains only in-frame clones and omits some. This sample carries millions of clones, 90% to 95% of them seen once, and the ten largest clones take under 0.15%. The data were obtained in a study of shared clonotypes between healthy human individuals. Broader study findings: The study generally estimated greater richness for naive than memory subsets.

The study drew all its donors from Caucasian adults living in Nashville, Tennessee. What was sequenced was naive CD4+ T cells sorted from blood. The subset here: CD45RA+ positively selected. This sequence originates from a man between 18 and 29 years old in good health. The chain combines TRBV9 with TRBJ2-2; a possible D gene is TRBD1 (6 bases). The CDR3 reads CASSVTGQGGELFF. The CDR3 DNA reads TGTGCCAGCAGCGTGACAGGACAAGGCGGGGAGCTGTTTTTT.